This T cell receptor beta chain was recorded in a study of human T cells and chemical hapten exposure. Study outcomes and limitations: Significantly greater numbers of large CDR3 similarity clusters came from expanded TCRs than from controls.

TCRdb independently ran MiXCR on the RACE reads; one entry per CDR3 protein. The profile shows 95,000 to 150,000 distinct CDR3 sequences, about an eighth of them singletons. This clonotype was observed at least ten times. Its antigen is undetermined. V gave up 7 bases and J gave up 5 bases; unmatched junction bases: 10. Germline V gene lookup returns CDR1 DFQATT and CDR2 SNEGSKA (reference sequence). The CDR3 consists of 15 residues. The time point denotes: patch test 1, 2 weeks after DPC sensitization. Treatment specified: therapeutic diphenylcyclopropenone sensitization with weekly scalp DPC. Someone pulled total RNA out of unfractionated whole blood.

V gene TRBV20-1 combines with J gene TRBJ1-5; 11 nucleotides align to TRBD1. Sequenced material: whole blood, taken in connection with sensitization to the hapten diphenylcyclopropenone (DPC). The sequence derives from a man aged 18 to 35 with alopecia areata. Some clones in this sample may be carry-over from other donors' samples. CDR3 bases: TGCAGTGTTATCCCCGGGACAGGGGGTGATCAGCCCCAGCATTTT. Amino acid sequence: CSVIPGTGGDQPQHF.